This T cell receptor beta chain was captured by sequencing in a study of blood T cell repertoires in COVID-19. Study in general: Material from acute and convalescent COVID-19 was sourced from the United States, Italy and Spain. Sample material is recorded as cDNA or gDNA derived from T cells, B-cell-depleted T cells, or PBMCs.

In Seattle, patients joined the study during active infection and were tracked longitudinally. Germline V gene data show CDR1 as SGHRS and CDR2 as YFSETQ. Between the trimmed V and J ends, which lost 4 bases and 5 bases, there was a span of 12 bases. The CDR3 sequence is 14 residues long. Original analysis: Using reference gene primer amplification, nucleated cell counts were estimated. Using immunoSEQ multiplex PCR, the repertoire was profiled, and TCRdb retains in-frame clones only, with some absent. Clonal size and the V and J genes are those of that table, whereas D and trimming came from the DNA. The sample has about 250,000 clones, around 90% seen once; the top ten hold roughly 0.8%.

The material sequenced was peripheral blood. This receptor was identified in a man aged 30 to 45 with COVID-19, enrolled during active disease. The V and J genes are TRBV5-1 and TRBJ1-4; D gene uncertain. The CDR3 is CASSLSDKNEKLFF. CDR3 bases: TGCGCCAGCAGCCTCTCCGACAAAAATGAAAAACTGTTTTTT.